These 31 T cell receptor beta chains were sequenced from one sample in a study of T cell repertoires in cytomegalovirus infection. Via MiXCR, TCRdb re-called the reads, giving one row per CDR3 protein. The table includes about 140,000 distinct CDR3 sequences, about 6.1% detected once. Input material: PBMCs. The receptor source for this set is a human donor in good health (CMV status not recorded). Some clones in this sample may be carry-over from other donors' samples.

This clonotype was recorded a few times. The J gene is TRBJ1-1, the V gene TRBV7-2, with D possibly matching TRBD1 (5 bases). CDR3 length: 13 residues. Germline CDR1 is SGHTA and CDR2 is FQGNSA. V was shortened by 3 bases and J by 4 bases, with 9 bases between the two germline ends. The CDR3 region has the DNA TGTGCCAGCAGCTTGGGGGTGGTCACTGAAGCTTTCTTT. Its translation is CASSLGVVTEAFF. Based on the CDR3 plus reference TRBV7-2 and TRBJ1-1, the full variable domain is GAGVSQSPSNKVTEKGKDVELRCDPISGHTALYWYRQSLGQGLEFLIYFQGNSAPDKSGLPSDRFSAERTGGSVSTLTIQRTQQEDSAVYLCASSLGVVTEAFFGQGTRLTVV.

In DNA, the CDR3 is TGTGCCAGCAGCTTAAATATGGGCACTGAAGCTTTCTTT. Protein product: CASSLNMGTEAFF. The chain couples TRBV7-9 to TRBJ1-1; D is undetermined. CDR3 length: 13 residues. V gave up 2 bases and J gave up 4 bases, with 8 bases separating them. Looked up from germline, CDR1 is SEHNR and CDR2 is FQNEAQ (reference sequence).

This clonotype appeared many times. The chain joins TRBV12-5 to TRBJ2-1, with D unclear. Germline V gives CDR1 LGHNT, CDR2 FRNRAP. The V and J ends lost 0 bases and 9 bases respectively, with 6 bases between them. The CDR3 extends over 12 amino acids. This CDR3 reads CASGLVRSEQFF. In DNA, the CDR3 is TGTGCTAGTGGTTTGGTAAGGAGTGAGCAGTTCTTC.

The table lists this clonotype with many counts. V and J are TRBV11-2 and TRBJ2-3; D may correspond to TRBD1 or TRBD2 (5 bases each). V was shortened by 5 bases and J by 0 bases, with 9 bases between the two germline ends. In germline, CDR1 is SGHAT, CDR2 FQNNGV. The CDR3 sequence is 14 residues long. The CDR3 is CASSARDSTDTQYF. In nucleotides, the CDR3 is TGTGCCAGCAGCGCCCGGGACAGCACAGATACGCAGTATTTT.

This clonotype was recorded at least ten times. The chain links TRBV12-5 to TRBJ2-3; 7 nucleotides match TRBD1. Germline V gene sequence: CDR1 LGHNT, CDR2 FRNRAP. This CDR3 region has 16 residues. Losses at the gene ends were 6 bases for V and 5 bases for J; bases not matched to a gene: 14. The CDR3 DNA follows: TGTGCTAGTGGGGGGGACAGTGCGTCTTGGGGAGATACGCAGTATTTT. Its protein is CASGGDSASWGDTQYF.

This clonotype was seen at least ten times. This chain links TRBV4-3 with TRBJ2-2; weak D call: TRBD1 (5 bases). Trimming stripped 0 bases from V and 0 bases from J, with 11 bases between. CDR3 size: 17 residues. Germline V CDR1 and CDR2: LGHNA, YSLEER. Here the CDR3 reads CASSQDFGAANTGELFF. CDR3 sequence (DNA): TGCGCCAGCAGCCAAGATTTTGGGGCGGCGAACACCGGGGAGCTGTTTTTT.

The chain joins TRBV19 to TRBJ1-4; no clear D gene. The CDR3 covers 13 residues. Germline CDR1 and CDR2: LNHDA and SQIVND (reference sequence). V lost 2 bases and J 8 bases, leaving 9 bases between the germline ends. DNA of the CDR3: TGTGCCAGTAGTATAATGCGAGAGGAAAAACTGTTTTTT. It translates to CASSIMREEKLFF.

This clonotype was found many times. The rearrangement uses TRBV7-9 and TRBJ1-2, with D perhaps matching TRBD1 (5 bases). CDR3 size: 14 residues. The germline V and J ends were trimmed by 5 bases and 2 bases, with 12 bases remaining between them. Looked up from germline, CDR1 is SEHNR and CDR2 is FQNEAQ (reference sequence). For the CDR3, the DNA is TGTGCCAGCAGCCATACGACAGTCAACTATGGCTACACCTTC. It specifies CASSHTTVNYGYTF.

This clonotype showed up many times. J is TRBJ1-1 and V is TRBV7-8; no definite D call. The CDR3 has 11 amino acids. V was trimmed by 2 bases and J by 6 bases, leaving 4 bases between them. CDR1 SGHVS and CDR2 FQNEAQ come from the germline V gene. The CDR3 loop reads CASSLQSEAFF. CDR3 DNA sequence: TGTGCCAGCAGCTTACAGTCTGAAGCTTTCTTT.

In this sample, this clonotype turned up many times. The rearrangement joins TRBV7-2 to TRBJ1-4; D uncertain. The germline V gene encodes CDR1 SGHTA and CDR2 FQGNSA. Trimming took 1 base from V and 7 from J, leaving 7 bases between them. The CDR3 has 13 residues. The CDR3 reads CASSLVRAEKLFF. The DNA for the CDR3 is TGTGCCAGCAGCTTAGTCCGGGCTGAAAAACTGTTTTTT.

This clonotype appeared many times. As DNA, the CDR3 is TGTGCCAGCAGCTCGGCAAGAAACAACTATGGCTACACCTTC. Translated: CASSSARNNYGYTF. V and J are TRBV11-2 and TRBJ1-2; the D is unclear. Germline CDR1 and CDR2: SGHAT and FQNNGV. Deletions cut 4 bases from V and 2 bases from J, with 11 bases between. The CDR3 contains 14 residues.

The chain carries TRBV19 and TRBJ2-3; TRBD2 agrees at 9 bases. The junction had 8 bases not matched to a gene; V was cut back by 3 bases and J by 1 base. The CDR3 runs to 17 residues. Germline V gene sequence: CDR1 LNHDA, CDR2 SQIVND (reference sequence). The CDR3 spells CASSIPVAGARTDTQYF. The CDR3 DNA reads as TGTGCCAGTAGTATCCCGGTAGCGGGGGCCCGCACAGATACGCAGTATTTT.

At least ten counts were recorded for this clonotype. Germline and junction disagree at one end, which may indicate a read error. The rearrangement links TRBV7-2 to TRBJ2-5; the match to TRBD2 covers 8 bases. Germline lookup yields CDR1 SGHTA and CDR2 FQGNSA. This CDR3 is 14 amino acids long. CDR3 region: CASNLIGGAETQYF. The CDR3, as DNA: TGTGCCAGCAACTTAATCGGGGGGGCTGAGACCCAGTACTTC.

V usage is TRBV7-2 and J usage is TRBJ2-3; 9 bases agree with TRBD2. Per the germline V gene, CDR1 is SGHTA and CDR2 is FQGNSA. J was trimmed by 1 base and V by 6 bases; bases with no gene match: 8. The CDR3 spans 16 residues. As DNA, the CDR3 is TGTGCCAGCAGTCCAGGAAAGCGGGGGGGCACAGATACGCAGTATTTT. This translates into CASSPGKRGGTDTQYF.

This clonotype was detected ten times or more. The gene calls are TRBV10-3 and TRBJ1-3; the match to TRBD1 covers 7 bases. Germline assignment: CDR1 ENHRY and CDR2 SYGVKD. The V and J ends lost 6 bases and 4 bases, in that order; junction bases with no gene match: 12. There are 16 residues in the CDR3. The chain's CDR3 is CAISLTGSGPGNTIYF. In DNA, the CDR3 is TGTGCCATCAGCCTGACAGGGAGCGGTCCCGGAAACACCATATATTTT.

This clonotype has a count of ten or more. The chain joins TRBV7-6 to TRBJ1-3; no clear D gene. The CDR3 runs 15 residues. Germline values: CDR1 SGHVS, CDR2 FNYEAQ. Trimming left V 1 base short and J 0 bases short, with 7 bases between. In DNA form, the CDR3 reads TGTGCCAGCAGCTTAGGGGTCAGCTCTGGAAACACCATATATTTT. It encodes CASSLGVSSGNTIYF.

This clonotype was recorded many times. The chain couples TRBV11-2 to TRBJ1-5, with 9 bases that match TRBD1. Unmatched junction bases numbered 5, after V lost 5 bases and J lost 0 bases. Germline V lookup: CDR1 SGHAT, CDR2 FQNNGV. This CDR3 comprises 16 residues. CDR3 DNA: TGTGCCAGCAGCATCGGGACAGGGCATAGCAATCAGCCCCAGCATTTT. It encodes CASSIGTGHSNQPQHF.

The rearrangement joins TRBV28 to TRBJ1-1; TRBD1 might be the D (6 bases). Germline V gives CDR1 MDHEN, CDR2 SYDVKM. The CDR3 runs to 14 residues. Between the trimmed V and J ends, which lost 11 bases and 1 base, there was a span of 17 bases. Here the CDR3 reads CAGFGGAQNTEAFF. In nucleotides, the CDR3 is TGTGCCGGCTTCGGGGGGGCCCAGAACACTGAAGCTTTCTTT.

There are many counts of this clonotype. This chain connects TRBV2 to TRBJ1-5, with 7 positions matching TRBD1. V lost 8 bases to trimming and J lost 4 bases; unmatched junction nucleotides: 8. Germline loops: CDR1 SNHLY, CDR2 FYNNEI. The CDR3 runs to 14 residues. CDR3 in amino acids: CASGRQGGNQPQHF. The CDR3 DNA sequence: TGTGCCAGCGGCCGACAGGGCGGGAATCAGCCCCAGCATTTT.

J is TRBJ2-2 and V is TRBV19; D call uncertain. The CDR3 is made up of 16 amino acids. Trimming shortened V by 2 bases and J by 0 bases, and 10 bases separated the two germline ends. Per germline, CDR1 LNHDA and CDR2 SQIVND (reference sequence). This CDR3 is CASSISGIPNTGELFF. The CDR3 DNA reads TGTGCCAGTAGTATATCAGGCATACCGAACACCGGGGAGCTGTTTTTT.

This chain links TRBV29-1 with TRBJ2-3; either TRBD1 or TRBD2 may supply D (6 bases each). Per the germline V gene, CDR1 is SQVTM and CDR2 is ANQGSEA. The germline V and J ends were trimmed by 3 bases and 5 bases, with 12 bases remaining between them. The CDR3 length is 13 residues. The CDR3 loop reads CSVDPGAEDTQYF. The CDR3, as DNA: TGCAGCGTTGATCCGGGGGCTGAAGATACGCAGTATTTT.

The table lists this clonotype with a few counts. This chain links TRBV29-1 with TRBJ2-1, with 14 bases that match TRBD2. J gave up 0 bases and V 3 bases, and 4 bases lay outside the gene matches. Per the germline V gene, CDR1 is SQVTM and CDR2 is ANQGSEA. The CDR3 covers 17 residues. CDR3 sequence reads: CSVDGTSGGFSYNEQFF. The CDR3 DNA sequence: TGCAGCGTTGACGGGACTAGCGGGGGTTTCTCCTACAATGAGCAGTTCTTC.

This clonotype showed up just a few times. The chain has TRBV2 and TRBJ2-4; D perhaps matches TRBD1 (6 bases). Trimming took off 7 bases at V and 6 bases at J, with 16 bases between the two ends. This CDR3 has 14 amino acids. CDR1 and CDR2 (germline): SNHLY, FYNNEI. Here the CDR3 DNA reads TGTGCCAGCAACCTACAGGGTGGCGGAAACATTCAGTACTTC. Protein product: CASNLQGGGNIQYF.

There are a few counts of this clonotype. This rearrangement joins TRBV7-6 to TRBJ1-4, with D perhaps TRBD1 (6 bases). The CDR3 covers 15 residues. Germline V gives CDR1 SGHVS, CDR2 FNYEAQ. V was trimmed by 5 bases and J by 0 bases, leaving 10 bases between them. The CDR3 nucleotides are TGTGCCAGCAGCCCAGGGGCGTCAACTAATGAAAAACTGTTTTTT. Translation: CASSPGASTNEKLFF.

This clonotype was detected ten times or more. V usage is TRBV2 and J usage is TRBJ2-3, with TRBD2 identical over 7 bases. Trimming at V came to 3 bases and at J to 3 bases, leaving 6 bases not matched to a gene. Germline CDR1 and CDR2: SNHLY and FYNNEI. This CDR3 region has 15 residues. In DNA form, the CDR3 reads TGTGCCAGCAGTGAGTTTTGGACTAGTACAGATACGCAGTATTTT. Protein product: CASSEFWTSTDTQYF.

This clonotype was picked up many times. This rearrangement joins TRBV11-2 to TRBJ2-2; D may be TRBD1 or TRBD2 (5 bases each). V was cut by 1 base and J by 3 bases, with 12 bases left in between. This CDR3 has 16 amino acids. Germline lookup yields CDR1 SGHAT and CDR2 FQNNGV. As DNA, the CDR3 is TGTGCCAGCAGCTTAGTTTCGGGACGCTACACCGGGGAGCTGTTTTTT. It yields the protein CASSLVSGRYTGELFF.

This clonotype was seen at least ten times. The J gene is TRBJ2-7, the V gene TRBV7-2; the match to TRBD1 covers 12 bases. The V and J ends lost 2 bases and 6 bases, in that order; junction bases with no gene match: 8. The V gene's germline CDR1 is SGHTA and CDR2 FQGNSA. The CDR3 extends over 16 amino acids. CDR3 residues: CASSLKGTGGAAEQYF. CDR3 coding DNA: TGTGCCAGCAGCTTAAAGGGGACAGGGGGCGCAGCCGAGCAGTACTTC.

V usage is TRBV29-1 and J usage is TRBJ2-3; no clear D gene. Trimming took 7 bases from V and 0 from J, leaving 14 bases between them. Germline V gives CDR1 SQVTM, CDR2 ANQGSEA. The CDR3 loop spans 14 amino acids. In DNA, the CDR3 is TGCAGCGGACGAATAGGAAGGAGCACAGATACGCAGTATTTT. Its protein product is CSGRIGRSTDTQYF.

Ten or more counts support this clonotype. The V and J genes are TRBV7-2 and TRBJ2-7; TRBD2 is a possible D gene (6 bases). The CDR3 consists of 12 residues. Deletions cut 10 bases from V and 1 base from J, with 11 bases between. Germline CDR1 SGHTA, CDR2 FQGNSA. The CDR3 DNA is TGTGCCACCAAAGGGACTTCCTACGAGCAGTACTTC. Protein: CATKGTSYEQYF.

This clonotype has a count of ten or more. The rearrangement uses TRBV19 and TRBJ1-4; D is unclear. The germline CDR1 and CDR2 sequences are LNHDA and SQIVND (reference sequence). This CDR3 is built from 14 residues. The V gene lost 3 bases and the J gene lost 5 bases, with 10 bases spanning the gap. CDR3 in amino acids: CASSISRNNEKLFF. DNA for the CDR3: TGTGCCAGTAGTATTTCCAGGAACAATGAAAAACTGTTTTTT.

This clonotype was detected many times. The chain is built from TRBV19 and TRBJ2-5; the D gene is possibly TRBD1 (5 bases). Trimming took 7 bases from V and 2 from J, leaving 14 bases between them. The CDR3 sequence is 14 residues long. Germline assignment: CDR1 LNHDA and CDR2 SQIVND (reference sequence). The CDR3 DNA follows: TGTGCCAGTAAGGGCACAGGTCTTCAAGAGACCCAGTACTTC. Protein: CASKGTGLQETQYF.